This TCR beta chain was retrieved from a study of T cells in Graves' hyperthyroidism and ophthalmopathy (dated 2019 in TCRdb). General notes on the study: Peripheral blood was sampled at the time of initial diagnosis, prior to any treatment. Prospective prediction of ophthalmopathy was tested in an independent validation cohort of 18 to 20 hyperthyroidism patients and 17 patients who later progressed to ophthalmopathy. The 75 to 100 discovery patients were randomly divided into training and test sets at a 7:3 ratio. TCR V-J signatures able to tell the groups apart were searched for in a discovery cohort of 100 or so patients, of whom over 40 had Graves' ophthalmopathy and around 56 had stable Graves' hyperthyroidism. In about 6 Graves' hyperthyroidism patients, the study also compared T-cell repertoires from thyroid tissue with T-cell repertoires from blood. TCR Vbeta CDR3 sequencing of 120 to 150 peripheral blood samples (more than 40 ophthalmopathy, around 80 hyperthyroidism and about 17 progressor patients) is reported in the paper. After sampling, hyperthyroidism patients received methimazole starting at 30 mg daily, and ophthalmopathy patients received high-dose intravenous methylprednisolone. Summary of the overall study and its limitations: A 13 V-J signature model separated ophthalmopathy from stable hyperthyroidism, with approximately 87% sensitivity and about 81% specificity in cross-validation and 80%/75% in testing. No statistical method was used to set the sample size in advance, and investigators knew the group allocation. Most expanded thyroid clonotypes (frequency above 0.001) were also detected in blood, a finding suggesting that blood repertoires may reflect thyroid immune responses. During validation, the model predicted progression to ophthalmopathy a median of roughly six months ahead of onset, with 70.59% sensitivity and around 72% specificity.

The table lists this clonotype with many counts. Its antigen is not yet known. No much larger clone exists at a distance of one base, and base qualities are not known. The TCR beta CDR3 regions were amplified from the RNA transcripts. The first round of RT-PCR for the TCR CDR3 was performed with the HTBI primer set and the Qiagen OneStep RT-PCR kit. A second multiplex PCR round built the libraries, followed by size selection and purification. Libraries were sequenced paired-end with 100 bp reads on an Illumina HiSeq2000. In the source study's methods: SOAPnuke was used to process the raw data, throwing out any read that contained adapters or uncalled bases, had a mean Phred below 15, or lacked an exact constant-primer or identifier match. COPE v1.2.5 was used to merge high-quality paired reads, and clonotypes were defined as unique nucleotide sequences. Clonotypes were aligned to IMGT TRBV, TRBD and TRBJ reference segments using MiTCR v1.1. Analysis was restricted to V-J combinations with a frequency above 0.0001, which covered about 99% of repertoires. A TCS score was defined as the ratio of F50 (clonal expansion) to E x V (chaos), with BLOSUM62-based TCRdist applied between CDR3 peptides within each V-J. Welch's t-statistics and random forest reduced approximately 520 V-J features to 13, which were used in a naive Bayes classifier (R e1071). Thyroid-blood repertoire similarity was quantified with the Morisita-Horn index. The public reads were run again by TCRdb, first through fastp at Q25 and then through MiXCR, and only productive beta chains were kept. Merged by CDR3 protein, the rows form single entries marked with the most common genes and DNA. TCRdb assigned the V and J calls; the authors' analysis was not used. The sample table holds hundreds of thousands of distinct CDR3 sequences, of which approximately 40% were seen once. Less than 40% of the sample comes from the top ten.

From the cysteine through the phenylalanine, the CDR3 covers 12 amino acids. Only CDR3 DNA is held: 36 bases, read in frame from base 1. CDR1 and CDR2 are drawn from the germline V gene (reference sequence): SEHNR, FQNEAQ. Relative to germline, V is 1 base shorter and J is 14 bases shorter, with 9 bases between their ends. A patient counted as having stable Graves' hyperthyroidism if no progression to ophthalmopathy occurred over 18 months of follow-up. Hyperthyroidism patients were newly diagnosed, had a disease duration of under 2 months, and were aged 18 to 65 years. Exclusion was applied to patients with uncontrolled infections, other autoimmune diseases, pregnancy or lactation. Diagnoses were based on clinical symptoms, serum thyroxine and TRAb, thyroid ultrasound and orbital computed tomography. PBMCs were isolated from more than 8 ml of fresh peripheral blood by Ficoll-Paque density gradient centrifugation. Total RNA was extracted using Trizol reagent, and RNA quality was assessed on an Agilent 2100 Bioanalyzer.

This sequence uses TRBV7-9 and TRBJ1-6, with the D gene call left open. Material: blood. This clonotype was sampled from a middle-aged woman with Graves' hyperthyroidism. CDR3 loop: CASSLEGSALHF. The DNA is as follows: TGTGCCAGCAGCTTAGAGGGCTCGGCCCTCCACTTT.